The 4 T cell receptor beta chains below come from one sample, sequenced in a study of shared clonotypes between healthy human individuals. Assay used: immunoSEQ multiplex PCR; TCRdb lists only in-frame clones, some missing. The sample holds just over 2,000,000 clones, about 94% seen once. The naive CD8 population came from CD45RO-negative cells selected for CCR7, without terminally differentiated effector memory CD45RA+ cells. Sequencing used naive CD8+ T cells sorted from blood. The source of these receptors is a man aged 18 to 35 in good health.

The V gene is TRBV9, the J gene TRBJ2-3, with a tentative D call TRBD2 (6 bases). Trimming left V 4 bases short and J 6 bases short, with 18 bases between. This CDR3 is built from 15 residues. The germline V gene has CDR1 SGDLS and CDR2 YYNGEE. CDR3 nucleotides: TGTGCCAGCAGCCCCGCGGGGTCGGTGGGTGATACGCAGTATTTT. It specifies CASSPAGSVGDTQYF.

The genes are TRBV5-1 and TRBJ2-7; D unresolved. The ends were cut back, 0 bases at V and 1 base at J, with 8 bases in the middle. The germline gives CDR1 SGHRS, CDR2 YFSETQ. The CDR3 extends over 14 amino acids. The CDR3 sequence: CASSLDVASYEQYF. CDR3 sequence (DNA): TGCGCCAGCAGCTTGGACGTCGCTTCCTACGAGCAGTACTTC.

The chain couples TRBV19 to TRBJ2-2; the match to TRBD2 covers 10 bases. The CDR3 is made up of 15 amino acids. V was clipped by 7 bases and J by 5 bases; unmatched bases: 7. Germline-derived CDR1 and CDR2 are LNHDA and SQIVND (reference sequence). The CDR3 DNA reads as TGTGCCAGTAATATGGGACTAGCGCCTACCGGGGAGCTGTTTTTT. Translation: CASNMGLAPTGELFF.

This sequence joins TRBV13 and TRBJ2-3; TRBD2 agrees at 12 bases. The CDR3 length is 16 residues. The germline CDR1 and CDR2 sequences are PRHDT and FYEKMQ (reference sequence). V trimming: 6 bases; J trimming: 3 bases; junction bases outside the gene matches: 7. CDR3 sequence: CASSWTSGDRTDTQYF. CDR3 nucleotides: TGTGCCAGCAGTTGGACTAGCGGGGATAGAACAGATACGCAGTATTTT.